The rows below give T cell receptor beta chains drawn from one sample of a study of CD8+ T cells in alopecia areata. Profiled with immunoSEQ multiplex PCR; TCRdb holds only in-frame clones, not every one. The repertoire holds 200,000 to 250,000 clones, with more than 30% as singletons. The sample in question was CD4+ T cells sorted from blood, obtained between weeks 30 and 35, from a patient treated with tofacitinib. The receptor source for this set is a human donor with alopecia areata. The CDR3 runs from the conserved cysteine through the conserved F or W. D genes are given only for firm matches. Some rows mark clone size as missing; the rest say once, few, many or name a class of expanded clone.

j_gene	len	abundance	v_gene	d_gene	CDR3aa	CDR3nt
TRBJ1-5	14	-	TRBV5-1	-	CASSLGQGMEPQHF	TGCGCCAGCAGCTTGGGGCAGGGGATGGAGCCCCAGCATTTT
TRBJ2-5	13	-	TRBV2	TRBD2	CASRPTSVETQYF	TGTGCCAGCAGGCCCACTAGCGTGGAGACCCAGTACTTC
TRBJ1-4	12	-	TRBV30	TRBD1	CALRQGDEKLFF	TGTGCCTTGAGACAGGGGGATGAAAAACTGTTTTTT
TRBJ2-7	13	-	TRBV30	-	CAWSSRGPYEQYF	TGTGCCTGGAGTTCCCGAGGGCCCTACGAGCAGTACTTC
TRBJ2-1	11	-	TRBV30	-	CAWAGPNEQFF	TGTGCCTGGGCAGGGCCCAATGAGCAGTTCTTC
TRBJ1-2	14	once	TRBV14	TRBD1	CASSLRQGSDGYTF	TGTGCCAGCAGCCTACGACAGGGGTCGGATGGCTACACCTTC
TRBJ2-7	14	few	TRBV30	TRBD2	CAWSKSGRGREQYF	TGTGCCTGGAGTAAGTCAGGGAGGGGCCGCGAGCAGTACTTC
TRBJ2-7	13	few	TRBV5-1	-	CASSLSGYYEQYF	TGCGCCAGCAGCTTGTCCGGATACTACGAGCAGTACTTC
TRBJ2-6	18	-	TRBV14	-	CASSTRTGQNSGANVLTF	TGTGCCAGCAGCACTCGAACAGGACAGAACTCTGGGGCCAACGTCCTGACTTTC
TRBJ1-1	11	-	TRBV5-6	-	CASTLNTEAFF	TGTGCCAGCACGTTGAACACTGAAGCTTTCTTT
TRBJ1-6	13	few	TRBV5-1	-	CASSLTGNSPLHF	TGCGCCAGCAGCTTGACAGGGAATTCACCCCTCCACTTT
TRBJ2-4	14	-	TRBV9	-	CASSVGSAGGIQYF	TGTGCCAGCAGCGTAGGGTCTGCCGGTGGCATTCAGTACTTC
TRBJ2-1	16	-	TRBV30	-	CAWSRPGLASYNEQFF	TGTGCCTGGAGCCGTCCGGGGCTAGCTAGTTACAATGAGCAGTTCTTC
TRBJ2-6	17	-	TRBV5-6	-	CASSLVSLRSGANVLTF	TGTGCCAGCAGCTTGGTTTCGCTGAGATCTGGGGCCAACGTCCTGACTTTC
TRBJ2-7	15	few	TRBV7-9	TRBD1	CASSPRTGIAYEQYF	TGTGCCAGCAGCCCCCGGACAGGAATCGCCTACGAGCAGTACTTC
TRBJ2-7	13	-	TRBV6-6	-	CASSYRYSYEQYF	TGTGCCAGCAGTTACCGGTACTCCTACGAGCAGTACTTC
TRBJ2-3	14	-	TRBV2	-	CASKGEGSPNTQYF	TGTGCCAGCAAAGGCGAAGGCAGCCCTAATACGCAGTATTTT
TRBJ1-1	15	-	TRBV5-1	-	CASTTPGILNTEAFF	TGCGCCAGCACCACCCCGGGGATATTGAACACTGAAGCTTTCTTT
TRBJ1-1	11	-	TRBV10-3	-	CAISNGGAAFF	TGTGCCATCAGTAACGGGGGGGCGGCTTTCTTT
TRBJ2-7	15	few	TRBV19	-	CASSIKALRDYEQYF	TGTGCCAGTAGTATTAAGGCGCTCCGAGATTACGAGCAGTACTTC
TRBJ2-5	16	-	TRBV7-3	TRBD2	CASSTGLAGSQETQYF	TGTGCCAGCAGCACGGGGCTAGCGGGATCACAAGAGACCCAGTACTTC
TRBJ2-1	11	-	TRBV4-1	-	CASSQGQSQFF	TGCGCCAGCAGCCAAGGGCAGTCGCAGTTCTTC
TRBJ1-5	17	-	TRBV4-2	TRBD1	CASSQDGTARAVQPQHF	TGTGCCAGCAGCCAAGACGGGACAGCGCGGGCAGTGCAGCCCCAGCATTTT
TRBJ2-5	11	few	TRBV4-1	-	CASSAHGTQYF	TGCGCCAGCAGCGCCCATGGGACCCAGTACTTC
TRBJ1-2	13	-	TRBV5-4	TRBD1	CASSQGQNCGYTF	TGTGCCAGCAGCCAGGGACAGAACTGTGGCTACACCTTC
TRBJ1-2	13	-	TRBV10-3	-	CAISVAGMEGYTF	TGTGCCATCAGTGTGGCAGGGATGGAAGGCTACACCTTC
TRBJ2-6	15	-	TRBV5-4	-	CASSLQGRGANVLTF	TGTGCCAGCAGCTTACAGGGTCGTGGGGCCAACGTCCTGACTTTC
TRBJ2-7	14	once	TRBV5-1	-	CASSLGTVSYEQYF	TGCGCCAGCAGCTTGGGAACGGTCTCCTACGAGCAGTACTTC
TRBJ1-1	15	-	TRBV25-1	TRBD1	CASSSTGRAITEAFF	TGTGCCAGCAGCTCGACAGGGCGGGCGATCACTGAAGCTTTCTTT
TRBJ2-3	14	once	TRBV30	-	CAWSVLSVTDTQYF	TGTGCCTGGAGTGTACTATCGGTCACAGATACGCAGTATTTT
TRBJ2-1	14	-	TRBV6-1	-	CASIRDRSYNEQFF	TGTGCCAGCATAAGAGACAGGTCCTACAATGAGCAGTTCTTC
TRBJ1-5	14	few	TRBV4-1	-	CASSSREVYQPQHF	TGCGCCAGCAGCTCAAGGGAGGTTTATCAGCCCCAGCATTTT
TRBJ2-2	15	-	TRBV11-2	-	CASSLAHTNTGELFF	TGTGCCAGCAGCCTCGCCCACACGAACACCGGGGAGCTGTTTTTT
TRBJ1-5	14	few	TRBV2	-	CASSAQSGNQPQHF	TGTGCCAGCAGCGCACAGAGCGGCAATCAGCCCCAGCATTTT
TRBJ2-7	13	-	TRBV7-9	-	CASSLANSYEQYF	TGTGCCAGCAGCTTAGCCAATTCCTACGAGCAGTACTTC
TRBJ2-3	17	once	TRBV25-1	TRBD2	CASIGLAGGPSADTQYF	TGTGCCAGCATCGGACTAGCGGGAGGGCCGAGTGCAGATACGCAGTATTTT
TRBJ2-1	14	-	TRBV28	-	CASRPPVGYNEQFF	TGTGCCAGCAGACCGCCTGTGGGTTACAATGAGCAGTTCTTC
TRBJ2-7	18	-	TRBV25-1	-	CASSEFDPSGNYPYEQYF	TGTGCCAGCAGTGAATTCGATCCCTCTGGCAACTACCCCTACGAGCAGTACTTC
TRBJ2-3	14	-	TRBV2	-	CASRGGQGADTQYF	TGTGCCAGCCGCGGGGGACAAGGTGCAGATACGCAGTATTTT
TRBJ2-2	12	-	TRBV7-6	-	CASSSPPGELFF	TGTGCCAGCAGCTCCCCTCCCGGGGAGCTGTTTTTT
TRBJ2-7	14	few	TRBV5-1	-	CASSLVVSPYEQYF	TGCGCCAGCAGCTTGGTAGTCAGTCCCTACGAGCAGTACTTC
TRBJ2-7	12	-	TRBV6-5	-	CASKGSSYEQYF	TGTGCCAGCAAGGGCAGCTCCTACGAGCAGTACTTC
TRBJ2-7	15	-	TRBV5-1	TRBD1	CASSHRGQGRDEQYF	TGCGCCAGCAGCCATCGGGGACAGGGGCGGGACGAGCAGTACTTC
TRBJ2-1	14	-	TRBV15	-	CATSRQPSYNEQFF	TGTGCCACCAGCAGACAGCCCTCCTACAATGAGCAGTTCTTC
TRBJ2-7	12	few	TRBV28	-	CASSFRVYEQYF	TGTGCCAGCAGTTTTCGGGTTTACGAGCAGTACTTC
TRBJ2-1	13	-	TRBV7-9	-	CASSFSTGDEQFF	TGTGCCAGCAGCTTTAGTACTGGGGATGAGCAGTTCTTC
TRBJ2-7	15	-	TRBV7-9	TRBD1	CASRTGQGAPYEQYF	TGTGCCAGCAGGACGGGACAGGGGGCCCCCTACGAGCAGTACTTC
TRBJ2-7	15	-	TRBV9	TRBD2	CASSLRGTSAYEQYF	TGTGCCAGCAGCCTGAGGGGGACTAGCGCCTACGAGCAGTACTTC
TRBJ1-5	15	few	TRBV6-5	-	CASSQGGASNQPQHF	TGTGCCAGCAGTCAGGGAGGGGCTAGCAATCAGCCCCAGCATTTT